These T cell receptor beta chains were read from a single sample in a study of vaccination and CD4 T cells after COVID-19. The antigens these receptors bind are not known. A single record per CDR3 protein comes from TCRdb applying MiXCR to the PCR reads. The sample holds roughly 14,000 distinct CDR3 sequences; about 35% are singletons and the top ten take around 33%. Sample: cultured CD4+ T cells from blood. Every receptor here comes from a human donor with COVID-19. Each CDR3 is given with its conserved first and last residue. Fields, in order: J gene, clone size, D gene, V gene, CDR3 DNA, CDR3 protein. A D gene is named only where the DNA matches it firmly. Size is omitted from some rows. Given values are once, few, many or a class for expanded clones.

J gene: TRBJ2-7
clone size: NA
D gene: TRBD1
V gene: TRBV12-3/TRBV12-4
CDR3 DNA: TGTGCCAGCAGTAGGACCGGGACAGGTTTGTACGAGCAGTACTTC
CDR3 protein: CASSRTGTGLYEQYF

J gene: TRBJ1-2
clone size: few
D gene: NA
V gene: TRBV30
CDR3 DNA: TGTGCCTCCATAGGGTACACCTTC
CDR3 protein: CASIGYTF

J gene: TRBJ1-5
clone size: few
D gene: NA
V gene: TRBV7-2
CDR3 DNA: TGTGCCAGCAGCTTAGGAGGGTTACCTGCCCGCAATCAGCCCCAGCATTTT
CDR3 protein: CASSLGGLPARNQPQHF

J gene: TRBJ2-1
clone size: NA
D gene: NA
V gene: TRBV15
CDR3 DNA: TGTGCCACCAAAAGACTCGACCGAAGCTCCTACAATGAGCAGTTCTTC
CDR3 protein: CATKRLDRSSYNEQFF

J gene: TRBJ1-5
clone size: NA
D gene: NA
V gene: TRBV4-2
CDR3 DNA: TGTGCCAGCAGCCCACAACAGGGTTGGGGCAATCAGCCCCAGCATTTT
CDR3 protein: CASSPQQGWGNQPQHF

J gene: TRBJ2-2
clone size: few
D gene: NA
V gene: TRBV27
CDR3 DNA: TGTGCCAGCACAGGAATCACCGGGGAGCTGTTTTTT
CDR3 protein: CASTGITGELFF

J gene: TRBJ2-2
clone size: NA
D gene: TRBD1
V gene: TRBV15
CDR3 DNA: TGTGCCACCAGCAGAACCCGGGACAGAGACGGGGAGCTGTTTTTT
CDR3 protein: CATSRTRDRDGELFF

J gene: TRBJ1-2
clone size: few
D gene: NA
V gene: TRBV7-9
CDR3 DNA: TGTGCCAGCAGCTCAGGGGACTATGGCTACACCTTC
CDR3 protein: CASSSGDYGYTF

J gene: TRBJ1-5
clone size: NA
D gene: NA
V gene: TRBV23-1
CDR3 DNA: TGCGCCAGCAGTGGGCAGGGCTTCCCCCTACATCAGCCCCAGCATTTT
CDR3 protein: CASSGQGFPLHQPQHF

J gene: TRBJ2-7
clone size: NA
D gene: NA
V gene: TRBV12-3/TRBV12-4
CDR3 DNA: TGTGCCAGCAGTTCAACCCCCCCCTACGAGCAGTACTTC
CDR3 protein: CASSSTPPYEQYF

J gene: TRBJ1-2
clone size: NA
D gene: NA
V gene: TRBV5-4
CDR3 DNA: TGTGCCAGCAGCTTAGGGGGGGGCTCGAACTATGGCTACACCTTC
CDR3 protein: CASSLGGGSNYGYTF

J gene: TRBJ2-5
clone size: NA
D gene: NA
V gene: TRBV2
CDR3 DNA: TGTGCCAGCAGCGCGGTGGCTAAAGAGACCCAGTACTTC
CDR3 protein: CASSAVAKETQYF

J gene: TRBJ2-3
clone size: NA
D gene: TRBD2
V gene: TRBV20-1
CDR3 DNA: TGCAGTGCGGAGAGCGGGGGGGCTGTCTATACGCAGTATTTT
CDR3 protein: CSAESGGAVYTQYF

J gene: TRBJ1-3
clone size: few
D gene: TRBD1
V gene: TRBV5-4
CDR3 DNA: TGTGCCAGCAGCAAAACAGGGGTCGTGGCTGGAAACACCATATATTTT
CDR3 protein: CASSKTGVVAGNTIYF

J gene: TRBJ2-7
clone size: NA
D gene: TRBD1
V gene: TRBV7-2
CDR3 DNA: TGTGCCAGCGGAAAGACAGGGGTTGAAACTAGCGAGCAGTACTTC
CDR3 protein: CASGKTGVETSEQYF

J gene: TRBJ2-3
clone size: once
D gene: NA
V gene: TRBV7-2
CDR3 DNA: TGTGCCAGCAGCTTAGCCCTAGTCGAGGATTTT
CDR3 protein: CASSLALVEDF

J gene: TRBJ1-3
clone size: NA
D gene: NA
V gene: TRBV11-2
CDR3 DNA: TGTGCCAGCAGCTTAGGGGGGCATTCTGGAAACACCATATATTTT
CDR3 protein: CASSLGGHSGNTIYF

J gene: TRBJ1-6
clone size: NA
D gene: NA
V gene: TRBV7-2
CDR3 DNA: TGTGCCAGCAGCTTAGTGGCCGCAGGAAGTAATTCACCCCTCCACTTT
CDR3 protein: CASSLVAAGSNSPLHF

J gene: TRBJ2-5
clone size: NA
D gene: NA
V gene: TRBV20-1
CDR3 DNA: TGCAGTGTCCGGGCGTCACAAGAGACCCAGTACTTC
CDR3 protein: CSVRASQETQYF

J gene: TRBJ2-1
clone size: NA
D gene: TRBD2
V gene: TRBV6-1
CDR3 DNA: TGTGCCAGCAGTGAGCGCCTTGGGACTAGCCCCCTCTTC
CDR3 protein: CASSERLGTSPLF

J gene: TRBJ2-4
clone size: NA
D gene: TRBD2
V gene: TRBV20-1
CDR3 DNA: TGCAGTGCTATATCTAGCGGTCGAGGGGACATTCAGTACTTC
CDR3 protein: CSAISSGRGDIQYF

J gene: TRBJ1-6
clone size: NA
D gene: NA
V gene: TRBV7-2
CDR3 DNA: TGTGCCAGCAGCCCGGGAGTAGGGTTTAATTCACCCCTCCACTTT
CDR3 protein: CASSPGVGFNSPLHF

J gene: TRBJ2-1
clone size: few
D gene: NA
V gene: TRBV21-1
CDR3 DNA: TGTGCCAGCAGCTTGGTAAATGAGCAGTTCTTC
CDR3 protein: CASSLVNEQFF

J gene: TRBJ2-7
clone size: few
D gene: NA
V gene: TRBV7-2
CDR3 DNA: TGTGCCAGCAGCTTAGAGCGTACCGGGACCCAGCAGTACTTC
CDR3 protein: CASSLERTGTQQYF

J gene: TRBJ2-1
clone size: NA
D gene: NA
V gene: TRBV12-3/TRBV12-4
CDR3 DNA: TGTGCCAGCAGCTCAGTAGGCGGTGAGCAGTTCTTC
CDR3 protein: CASSSVGGEQFF

J gene: TRBJ1-1
clone size: NA
D gene: TRBD1
V gene: TRBV7-9
CDR3 DNA: TGTGCCAGCAGCCCACAGGGGGCGTACGGTTTCTTT
CDR3 protein: CASSPQGAYGFF

J gene: TRBJ1-2
clone size: NA
D gene: NA
V gene: TRBV18
CDR3 DNA: TGTGCCAGCTCACCCCCTTCGACACCTAACTATGGCTACACCTTC
CDR3 protein: CASSPPSTPNYGYTF

J gene: TRBJ1-5
clone size: few
D gene: NA
V gene: TRBV6-1
CDR3 DNA: TGTGCCAGCAGTGAGCCTAGTCCCCGGGGGGATCAGCCCCAGCATTTT
CDR3 protein: CASSEPSPRGDQPQHF

J gene: TRBJ2-7
clone size: few
D gene: NA
V gene: TRBV6-1
CDR3 DNA: TGTGCCAGCACCCCACTTAGCGGAAGCTCCTACGAGCAGTACTTC
CDR3 protein: CASTPLSGSSYEQYF

J gene: TRBJ2-7
clone size: NA
D gene: NA
V gene: TRBV6-5
CDR3 DNA: TGTGCCAGCAGTTACTCGAGACGGGGATACGAGCAGTACTTC
CDR3 protein: CASSYSRRGYEQYF

J gene: TRBJ2-5
clone size: NA
D gene: NA
V gene: TRBV6-2/TRBV6-3
CDR3 DNA: TGTGCCAGCAGTTACGGAGCTCCTCGGAAAGAGACCCAGTACTTC
CDR3 protein: CASSYGAPRKETQYF

J gene: TRBJ1-2
clone size: NA
D gene: NA
V gene: TRBV20-1
CDR3 DNA: TGCAGTGCCACGCGACAGGCAACTAACTATGGCTACACCTTC
CDR3 protein: CSATRQATNYGYTF

J gene: TRBJ2-7
clone size: NA
D gene: TRBD1
V gene: TRBV6-1
CDR3 DNA: TGTGCCAGCAGTCGGGACAGAGGCTACGAGCAGTACTTC
CDR3 protein: CASSRDRGYEQYF

J gene: TRBJ1-5
clone size: NA
D gene: NA
V gene: TRBV15
CDR3 DNA: TGTGCCACCAGCAGAGACGGGGGCAATCAGCCCCAGCATTTT
CDR3 protein: CATSRDGGNQPQHF

J gene: TRBJ1-2
clone size: few
D gene: NA
V gene: TRBV19
CDR3 DNA: TGTGCCAGTAGTAGCCTCCAGCGAAGCCTGGGGGTGTACACCTTC
CDR3 protein: CASSSLQRSLGVYTF

J gene: TRBJ2-7
clone size: NA
D gene: NA
V gene: TRBV6-2/TRBV6-3
CDR3 DNA: TGTGCCAGCAGTTATTCCCCCAACGGGAACGAGCAGTACTTC
CDR3 protein: CASSYSPNGNEQYF

J gene: TRBJ1-1
clone size: few
D gene: NA
V gene: TRBV11-2
CDR3 DNA: TGTGCCAGCAGGTGGGACGGAACGAACACTGAAGCTTTCTTT
CDR3 protein: CASRWDGTNTEAFF

J gene: TRBJ1-1
clone size: NA
D gene: NA
V gene: TRBV30
CDR3 DNA: TGTGCCTCGGGGGGGACTCTAAACACTGAAGCTTTCTTT
CDR3 protein: CASGGTLNTEAFF

J gene: TRBJ1-1
clone size: NA
D gene: TRBD1
V gene: TRBV5-1
CDR3 DNA: TGCGCCAGCAGCCTGGACAGGGGGCAGACTGAAGCTTTCTTT
CDR3 protein: CASSLDRGQTEAFF

J gene: TRBJ1-2
clone size: NA
D gene: TRBD1
V gene: TRBV7-9
CDR3 DNA: TGTGCCAGCAGCTCAGGACAGGGGGTTGTGGATGGCTACACCTTC
CDR3 protein: CASSSGQGVVDGYTF

J gene: TRBJ1-6
clone size: few
D gene: NA
V gene: TRBV5-1
CDR3 DNA: TGCGCCAGCAGCTTGGCCGGAGCCAGCTCACCCCTCCACTTT
CDR3 protein: CASSLAGASSPLHF

J gene: TRBJ1-1
clone size: few
D gene: TRBD1
V gene: TRBV20-1
CDR3 DNA: TGCAGTGCTAGAGGATCCGGGACAGTAGCTGAAGCTTTCTTT
CDR3 protein: CSARGSGTVAEAFF

J gene: TRBJ1-4
clone size: NA
D gene: NA
V gene: TRBV19
CDR3 DNA: TGTGCCAGTAGTACTAGAGGAACTAATGAAAAACTGTTTTTT
CDR3 protein: CASSTRGTNEKLFF

J gene: TRBJ2-5
clone size: NA
D gene: NA
V gene: TRBV24-1
CDR3 DNA: TGTGCCACCAGTGATGCTACCCCGGTGGGGGAGACCCAGTACTTC
CDR3 protein: CATSDATPVGETQYF